This T cell receptor beta chain is drawn from a study of blood T cells in healthy people across ages. Germline CDR1 is SQVTM and CDR2 is ANQGSEA. The CDR3 has 12 residues. The V end was cut by 8 bases, the J end by 8 bases, with 18 bases between. Donors were healthy Caucasian individuals from Russia aged roughly 6 to 95. Together with a sample-barcoded 5' primer, a J-beta primer mix was included in a second PCR lasting about 7 to 11 cycles. TCRdb processed the 5' RACE reads anew with MiXCR; each CDR3 protein has one entry. Among approximately 490,000 distinct CDR3 sequences listed, approximately 25% were seen once. This sample was also put to use in a study of T cells of mothers and their children. That paper states: Using approximately 1.6 ug per 15 ul, all extracted RNA underwent cDNA synthesis.

V gene TRBV29-1 combines with J gene TRBJ1-1, with a weak D call TRBD1 (6 bases). Sequences were obtained from blood. The receptor was derived from a boy younger than 18 in good health. CDR3 loop: CSTSKGVGEAFF. The CDR3 region has the DNA TGCAGCACCTCCAAGGGGGTCGGAGAAGCTTTCTTT.